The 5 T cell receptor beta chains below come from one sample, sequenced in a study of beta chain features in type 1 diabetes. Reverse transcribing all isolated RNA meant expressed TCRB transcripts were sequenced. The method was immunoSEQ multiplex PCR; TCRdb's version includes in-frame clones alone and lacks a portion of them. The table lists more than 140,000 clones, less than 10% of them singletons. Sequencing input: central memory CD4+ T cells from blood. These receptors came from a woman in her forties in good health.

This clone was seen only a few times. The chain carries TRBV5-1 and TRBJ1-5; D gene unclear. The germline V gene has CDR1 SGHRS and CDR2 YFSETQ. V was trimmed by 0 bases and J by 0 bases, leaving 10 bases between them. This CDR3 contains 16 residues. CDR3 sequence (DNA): TGCGCCAGCAGCTTGGCGACAAGCTTTAGCAATCAGCCCCAGCATTTT. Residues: CASSLATSFSNQPQHF.

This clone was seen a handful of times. In nucleotides, the CDR3 is TGTGCCAGCTCACCGAAAACTCGGAACACCGGGGAGCTGTTTTTT. Translating gives CASSPKTRNTGELFF. The genes are TRBV18 and TRBJ2-2; D remains ambiguous. The length of the CDR3 is 15 residues. V was clipped by 3 bases and J by 1 base, with 9 bases between them. Germline values: CDR1 KGHSH, CDR2 LQKENI.

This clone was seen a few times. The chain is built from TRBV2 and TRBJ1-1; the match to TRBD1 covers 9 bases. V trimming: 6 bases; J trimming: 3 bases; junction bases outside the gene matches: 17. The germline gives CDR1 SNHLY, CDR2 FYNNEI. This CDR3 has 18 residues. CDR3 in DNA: TGTGCCAGCAGGAGGGTTTCCACAGGGGGCGCGGTGGACACTGAAGCTTTCTTT. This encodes CASRRVSTGGAVDTEAFF.

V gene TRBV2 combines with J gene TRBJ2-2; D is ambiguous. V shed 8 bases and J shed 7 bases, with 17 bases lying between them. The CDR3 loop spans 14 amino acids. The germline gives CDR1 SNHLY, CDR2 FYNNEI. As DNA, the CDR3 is TGTGCCAGCTCTTACCTAGAGGCGGTCGGGGAGCTGTTTTTT. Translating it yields CASSYLEAVGELFF.

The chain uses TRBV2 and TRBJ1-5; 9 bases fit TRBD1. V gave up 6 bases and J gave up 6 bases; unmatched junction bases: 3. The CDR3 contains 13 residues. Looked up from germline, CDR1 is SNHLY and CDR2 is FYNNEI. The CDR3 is CASRDRGSQPQHF. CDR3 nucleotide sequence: TGTGCCAGCAGGGACAGGGGATCTCAGCCCCAGCATTTT.